This T cell receptor beta chain was captured by sequencing in a study of T-cell memory formation after mild COVID-19. Study background: Clustering of TCRs was largely donor specific.

Study-level results: Contracting CD4+ clones were located mainly in CM and EM, and CD8+ clones in EMRA. In pre-infection memory, a portion of responding clones appeared, which suggested that cross-reactive memory joined.

A few counts support this clonotype. As yet, its antigen is unknown. The germline gives CDR1 MDHEN, CDR2 SYDVKM. This CDR3 has 13 amino acids. The V end lost 5 bases, the J end lost 6 bases, and 10 bases lay between the germline ends. Using constant-segment primers, 5'RACE produced TCR alpha and TCR beta cDNA libraries carrying sample barcodes and UMIs. Each CDR3 protein gets one entry after TCRdb re-called the 5' RACE reads with MiXCR. Of 65,000 to 100,000 distinct CDR3 sequences listed, more than 10% were seen once; the top ten hold more than 35%. Material for sequencing was PBMCs or a T cell subset sorted from them (not recorded which). The receptor was isolated from a man aged 18 to 29 who had mild COVID-19 (a few samples of this study predate the infection). Cell type and time point are not known. The genes are TRBV28 and TRBJ2-2; tentative D call: TRBD1 (6 bases). The CDR3 here is CASSSRGAGELFF. In DNA, the CDR3 is TGTGCCAGCAGTAGCAGGGGAGCCGGGGAGCTGTTTTTT.